The clone carrying this T cell receptor (beta chain) was detected a few times. Its antigen remains unidentified. Combining a sample-barcoded 5' primer with a J-beta primer mix, a second PCR ran for 7 to 11 cycles. One entry per CDR3 protein results from TCRdb running MiXCR on the 5' RACE reads. The data contain over a million distinct CDR3 sequences, approximately 25% of them singletons. V was pared by 1 base and J by 3 bases, with 19 bases between. Germline V gives CDR1 SGDLS, CDR2 YYNGEE. The CDR3 runs 17 residues. These data are taken from a study of blood T cells in healthy people across ages. Study outcomes and limitations: Roughly linear age-related decline in beta diversity appeared, significant by age approximately 43.

The data were also submitted as part of a second study, on T cells of mothers and their children. According to that study: Sample barcodes plus 2-4 random nucleotides came from the M1S primer. Thymic selection shapes TCR recombination output in related pairs, and it does so similarly in unrelated pairs.

This chain uses TRBV9 with TRBJ1-2, with D maybe TRBD1 (5 bases). Source material: blood. The receptor's source is a girl aged 2 to 9 in good health. CDR3 residues: CASSVWRQPGRDYGYTF. The CDR3 bases are TGTGCCAGCAGCGTATGGAGGCAGCCCGGCAGGGACTATGGCTACACCTTC.